This T cell receptor (beta chain) was profiled in a study of T cell responses to AZD1222 COVID-19 vaccine. The CDR3 extends over 16 amino acids. Per the germline V gene, CDR1 is PRHDT and CDR2 is FYEKMQ (reference sequence). V shed 2 bases and J shed 7 bases, with 17 bases lying between them. Method: immunoSEQ multiplex PCR; TCRdb's copy keeps in-frame clones and lacks some. In the table there are tens of thousands of clones, around 88% of which are singletons. The receptor's source is an adult who received the AZD1222 COVID-19 vaccine. Source: peripheral blood, taken 28 days after the second AZD1222 dose. V gene TRBV13 combines with J gene TRBJ1-4; a possible D gene is TRBD1 (5 bases). The CDR3 is CASSLFGGDRREKLFF. The CDR3 bases are TGTGCCAGCAGCTTATTTGGAGGGGATCGTCGTGAAAAACTGTTTTTT.